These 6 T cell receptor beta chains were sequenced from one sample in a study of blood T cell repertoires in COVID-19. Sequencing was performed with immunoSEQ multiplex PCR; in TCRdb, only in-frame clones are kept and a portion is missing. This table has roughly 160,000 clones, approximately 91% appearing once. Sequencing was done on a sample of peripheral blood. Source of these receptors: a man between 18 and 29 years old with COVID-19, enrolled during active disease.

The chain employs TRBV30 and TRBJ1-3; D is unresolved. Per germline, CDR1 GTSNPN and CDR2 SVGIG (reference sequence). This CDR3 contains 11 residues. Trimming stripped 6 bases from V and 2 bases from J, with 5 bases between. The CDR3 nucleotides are TGTGCCTGCCGGGCTGGAAACACCATATATTTT. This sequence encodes CACRAGNTIYF. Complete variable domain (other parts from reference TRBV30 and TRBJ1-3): SQTIHQWPATLVQPVGSPLSLECTVEGTSNPNLYWYRQAAGRGLQLLFYSVGIGQISSEVPQNLSASRPQDRQFILSSKKLLLSDSGFYLCACRAGNTIYFGEGSWLTVV.

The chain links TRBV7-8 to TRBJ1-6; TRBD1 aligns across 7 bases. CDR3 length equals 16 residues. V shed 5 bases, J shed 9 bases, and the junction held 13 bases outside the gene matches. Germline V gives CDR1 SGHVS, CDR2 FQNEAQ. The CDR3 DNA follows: TGTGCCAGCAGCGCGCGCCCAGGGGGACGTTTTTCACCCCTCCACTTT. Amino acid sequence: CASSARPGGRFSPLHF.

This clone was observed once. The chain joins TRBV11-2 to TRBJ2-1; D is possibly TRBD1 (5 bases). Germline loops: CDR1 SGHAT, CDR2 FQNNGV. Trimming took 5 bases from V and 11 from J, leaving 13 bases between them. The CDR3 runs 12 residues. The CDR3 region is CASSPDQGKQFF. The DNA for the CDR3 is TGTGCCAGCAGCCCGGATCAGGGTAAGCAGTTCTTC.

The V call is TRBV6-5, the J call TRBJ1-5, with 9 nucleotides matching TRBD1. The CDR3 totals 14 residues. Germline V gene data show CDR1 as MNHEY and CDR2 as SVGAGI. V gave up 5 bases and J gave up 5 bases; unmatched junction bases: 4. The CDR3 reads CASSLDRGYQPQHF. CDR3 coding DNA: TGTGCCAGCAGTCTGGACAGGGGCTATCAGCCCCAGCATTTT.

CDR3 nucleotide sequence: TGTGCCAGCACCCCAGGACTAGCGGGAGGATTTAGCACAGATACGCAGTATTTT. Translation: CASTPGLAGGFSTDTQYF. V and J are TRBV28 and TRBJ2-3; 14 bases align to TRBD2. CDR1 MDHEN and CDR2 SYDVKM come from the germline V gene. This CDR3 spans 18 amino acids. V was pared by 7 bases and J by 0 bases, with 9 bases of the junction left unmatched.

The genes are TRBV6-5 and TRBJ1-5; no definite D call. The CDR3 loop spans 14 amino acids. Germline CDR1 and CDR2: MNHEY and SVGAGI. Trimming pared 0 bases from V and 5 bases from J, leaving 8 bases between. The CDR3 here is CASSYSTFDQPQHF. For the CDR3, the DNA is TGTGCCAGCAGTTACTCGACTTTCGATCAGCCCCAGCATTTT.